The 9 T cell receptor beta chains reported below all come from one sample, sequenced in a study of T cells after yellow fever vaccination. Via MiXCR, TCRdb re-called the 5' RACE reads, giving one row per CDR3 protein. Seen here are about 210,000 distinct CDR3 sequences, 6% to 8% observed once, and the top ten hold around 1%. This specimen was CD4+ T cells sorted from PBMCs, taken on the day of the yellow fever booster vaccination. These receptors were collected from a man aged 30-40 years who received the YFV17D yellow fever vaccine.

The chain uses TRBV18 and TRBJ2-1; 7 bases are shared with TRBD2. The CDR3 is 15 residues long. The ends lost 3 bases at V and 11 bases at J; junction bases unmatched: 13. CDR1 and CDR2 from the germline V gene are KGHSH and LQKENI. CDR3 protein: CASSPPGGRRDQQFF. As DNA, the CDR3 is TGTGCCAGCTCACCTCCGGGAGGAAGGAGGGATCAGCAGTTCTTC. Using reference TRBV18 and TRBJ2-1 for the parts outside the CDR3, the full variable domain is NAGVMQNPRHLVRRRGQEARLRCSPMKGHSHVYWYRQLPEEGLKFMVYLQKENIIDESGMPKERFSAEFPKEGPSILRIQQVVRGDSAAYFCASSPPGGRRDQQFFGPGTRLTVL.

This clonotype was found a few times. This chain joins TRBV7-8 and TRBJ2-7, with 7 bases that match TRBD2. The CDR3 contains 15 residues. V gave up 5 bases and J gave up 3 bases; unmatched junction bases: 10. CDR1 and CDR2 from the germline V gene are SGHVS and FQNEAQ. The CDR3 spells CASSAASGGIYEQYF. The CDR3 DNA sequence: TGTGCCAGCAGCGCGGCTAGCGGAGGAATCTACGAGCAGTACTTC. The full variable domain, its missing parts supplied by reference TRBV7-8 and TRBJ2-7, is GAGVSQSPRYKVAKRGQDVALRCDPISGHVSLFWYQQALGQGPEFLTYFQNEAQLDKSGLPSDRFFAERPEGSVSTLKIQRTQQEDSAVYLCASSAASGGIYEQYFGPGTRLTVT.

The DNA for the CDR3 is TGTGCCAGCAGTTTTTATGGTGCGGGAGCAGGATCGGATACGCAGTATTTT. Translation: CASSFYGAGAGSDTQYF. The chain employs TRBV12-3 or TRBV12-4 and TRBJ2-3; TRBD2 aligns across 7 bases. The CDR3 loop spans 17 amino acids. Trimming at V came to 3 bases and at J to 6 bases, leaving 15 bases not matched to a gene.

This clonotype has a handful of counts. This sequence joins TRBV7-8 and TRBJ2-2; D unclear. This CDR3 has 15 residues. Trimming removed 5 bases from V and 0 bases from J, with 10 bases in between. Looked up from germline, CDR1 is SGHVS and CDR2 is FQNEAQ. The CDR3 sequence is CASSPSRSNTGELFF. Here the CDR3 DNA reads TGTGCCAGCAGCCCGAGTCGGTCGAACACCGGGGAGCTGTTTTTT.

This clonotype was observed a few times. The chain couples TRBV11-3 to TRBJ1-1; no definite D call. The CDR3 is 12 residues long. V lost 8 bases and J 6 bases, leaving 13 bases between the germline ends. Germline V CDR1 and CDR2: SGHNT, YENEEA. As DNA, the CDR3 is TGTGCCAGCTCCGGAGAAACGGCTGAAGCTTTCTTT. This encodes CASSGETAEAFF.

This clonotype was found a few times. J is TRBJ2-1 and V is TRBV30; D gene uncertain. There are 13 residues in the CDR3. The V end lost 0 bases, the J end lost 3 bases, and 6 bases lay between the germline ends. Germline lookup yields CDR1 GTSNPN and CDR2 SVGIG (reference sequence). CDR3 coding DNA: TGTGCCTGGAGTGTCGATGTCTACAATGAGCAGTTCTTC. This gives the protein CAWSVDVYNEQFF.

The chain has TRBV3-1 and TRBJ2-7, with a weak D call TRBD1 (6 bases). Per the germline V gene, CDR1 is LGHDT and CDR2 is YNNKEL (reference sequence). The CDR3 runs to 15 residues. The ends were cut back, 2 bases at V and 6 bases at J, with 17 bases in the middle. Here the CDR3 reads CASSQTAGEKVEQYF. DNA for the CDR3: TGTGCCAGCAGCCAAACAGCAGGGGAAAAGGTCGAGCAGTACTTC.

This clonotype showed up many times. CDR3 DNA: TGTGCCAGCAGTCCGTCCACAGACCTCACGAACACCGGGGAGCTGTTTTTT. The encoded protein is CASSPSTDLTNTGELFF. This chain uses TRBV12-3 or TRBV12-4 with TRBJ2-2, with unresolved D. CDR3 length: 17 amino acids. Trimming left V 5 bases short and J 0 bases short, with 16 bases between.

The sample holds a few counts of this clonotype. CDR3 protein: CSASTGGLGNSPLHF. Written as DNA, the CDR3 is TGCAGTGCCTCGACAGGGGGATTAGGCAATTCACCCCTCCACTTT. The J gene is TRBJ1-6, the V gene TRBV20-1; 9 nucleotides agree with TRBD1. J lost 7 bases, V lost 6 bases, and 10 bases had no gene match. The germline CDR1 and CDR2 sequences are DFQATT and SNEGSKA (reference sequence). This CDR3 contains 15 residues.